This T cell receptor (beta chain) stems from a study of PD-1 blockade in classical Hodgkin lymphoma. Findings and limits, study-wide: Newly diagnosed patients were reported to exhibit reduced baseline TCR diversity relative to healthy donors.

The repertoire was sequenced with immunoSEQ multiplex PCR; TCRdb's copy has only in-frame clones and lacks some. The table includes around 1,200 clones, just over 85% detected once. No patient escaped relapse after autologous stem cell transplantation, and brentuximab vedotin exposure varied. To note about this clone: The target antigen is unknown.

This CDR3 contains 15 residues. With V trimmed by 5 bases and J by 7 bases, 9 bases remained unmatched. Germline CDR1 and CDR2: MNHNS and SASEGT. Source: peripheral blood mononuclear cells (PBMCs), taken at baseline. The chain employs TRBV6-1 and TRBJ2-1, with 9 bases fitting TRBD1. The clonotype comes from a human donor with classical Hodgkin lymphoma. The CDR3 nucleotides read TGTGCCAGCAGTTTGGACAGGGGCCCACGAAATGAGCAGTTCTTC. Translating gives CASSLDRGPRNEQFF.